This is a list of T cell receptor beta chains from one sample in a study of PD-L1 blockade in urothelial cancer. Repertoires were generated with immunoSEQ multiplex PCR, while TCRdb's copy carries only in-frame clones and drops some. There are around 26,000 clones in the sample; 70% to 90% occur only once, and roughly a third lies in the top ten. This material consisted of PBMCs, taken around atezolizumab (anti-PD-L1) treatment. The receptors were gathered from a man between 60 and 70 years old with urothelial cancer. Both conserved end residues are trimmed from each CDR3. The D gene is left open where the match is weak. Not all rows give a size; the values are once, few, many and, for expanded clones, a class.

- TRBJ2-7 11 TRBV6-5 - ASSYGERYEQY
- TRBJ1-2 12 TRBV19 few ASTPPSRVYGYT
TRBD2 TRBJ2-7 13 TRBV5-1 - ASSLRSGGSYEQY
- TRBJ1-1 13 TRBV7-9 - ASSLMAGGGTEAF
- TRBJ1-1 11 TRBV10-3 - AHAYSRNTEAF
- TRBJ2-7 13 TRBV18 - ASSPRGGYSYEQY
- TRBJ1-6 14 TRBV2 - ASSGRGGGRNSPLH
- TRBJ2-3 13 TRBV6-5 - ASSYSRQGPDTQY
- TRBJ2-4 13 TRBV7-8 - ASSLESLAKNIQY
TRBD1 TRBJ1-2 11 TRBV18 few ASSSGQYYGYT
TRBD1 TRBJ2-7 13 TRBV5-4 - ASSFEDRGDYEQY
- TRBJ2-1 13 TRBV5-6 - ASSLAVGVTDVQF
TRBD1 TRBJ1-2 13 TRBV5-4 - ASSTPRGRDYGYT
TRBD1 TRBJ1-3 12 TRBV18 - ASSKDRAGNTIY
TRBD1 TRBJ1-2 12 TRBV7-6 few ASSPKGTAHGYT
- TRBJ2-1 11 TRBV6-1 - ASSDYLYNEQF
- TRBJ2-1 12 TRBV5-1 - ASSLLRAPNEQF
- TRBJ2-2 12 TRBV7-9 - ASSTTGTTGELF
TRBD1 TRBJ2-7 11 TRBV7-2 - ASSFRQGSEQY
- TRBJ2-7 11 TRBV5-1 - ASSSQGYHEQY
TRBD1 TRBJ2-5 13 TRBV9 - ASSVDRGYQETQY
TRBD1 TRBJ2-1 11 TRBV11-1 - ASSSTTGGSLF
TRBD1 TRBJ2-5 14 TRBV9 - ASSTGTGSLQETQY
- TRBJ2-7 12 TRBV7-6 - ASSSGSETYEQY
TRBD2 TRBJ2-5 13 TRBV28 - ASSASGRARETQY
TRBD1 TRBJ2-2 13 TRBV5-1 - ASSLVQGLAGELF
- TRBJ2-7 15 TRBV19 - ASSIGVGSGLRNEQY
- TRBJ2-7 13 TRBV11-3 few ASSLESASGYEQY
- TRBJ1-1 12 TRBV10-3 - AISDRQQNTEAF